These 7 T cell receptor beta chains originate from one sample sequenced in a study of T cell responses to AZD1222 COVID-19 vaccine. The protocol was immunoSEQ multiplex PCR, while the TCRdb copy is restricted to in-frame clones and leaves out a portion. Seen here are nearly 110,000 clones, approximately 92% observed once, and the top ten hold about 8.1%. The sequenced sample was peripheral blood, obtained 28 days after the second AZD1222 dose. These receptors were obtained from an adult who received the AZD1222 COVID-19 vaccine.

This rearrangement joins TRBV6-5 to TRBJ1-2, with D tentatively TRBD1 (5 bases). The germline CDR1 and CDR2 sequences are MNHEY and SVGAGI. Trimming pared 2 bases from V and 3 bases from J, leaving 7 bases between. The CDR3 covers 13 residues. The chain's CDR3 is CASSYGGYYGYTF. The DNA for the CDR3 is TGTGCCAGCAGTTACGGGGGATACTATGGCTACACCTTC.

This chain joins TRBV6-6 and TRBJ1-6; D perhaps matches TRBD1 (5 bases). The V end was cut by 10 bases, the J end by 7 bases, with 14 bases between. This CDR3 is 13 amino acids long. Germline V lookup: CDR1 MNHNY, CDR2 SVGAGI (reference sequence). The CDR3 DNA follows: TGTGCCACAAATCAGGGTGTCAATTCACCCCTCCACTTT. Protein: CATNQGVNSPLHF.

The chain employs TRBV2 and TRBJ2-1; D tentatively fits TRBD1 or TRBD2 (5 bases each). V lost 5 bases, J lost 6 bases, and 14 bases lay in between. Germline CDR1 is SNHLY and CDR2 is FYNNEI. The CDR3 is 14 residues long. In DNA form, the CDR3 reads TGTGCCAGCAGTTATGGGACGGGTTTCAATGAGCAGTTCTTC. Its translation is CASSYGTGFNEQFF.

V and J are TRBV6-5 and TRBJ2-5; 7 nucleotides align to TRBD2. V dropped 0 bases and J dropped 4; count of bases not matched to a gene: 5. The CDR3 loop spans 15 amino acids. Per germline, CDR1 MNHEY and CDR2 SVGAGI. Written as DNA, the CDR3 is TGTGCCAGCAGTTACTCTGAGGCGGGAGCAGAGACCCAGTACTTC. Translated, it gives CASSYSEAGAETQYF.

The chain carries TRBV9 and TRBJ2-3; no clear D. This CDR3 contains 15 residues. CDR1 SGDLS and CDR2 YYNGEE come from the germline V gene. Trimming cost V 3 bases and J 0 bases, with 11 bases left between them. CDR3 residues: CASSDPGFSTDTQYF. The CDR3 nucleotides read TGTGCCAGCAGCGACCCAGGCTTTAGCACAGATACGCAGTATTTT.

This rearrangement joins TRBV4-2 to TRBJ1-1; D perhaps matches TRBD1 (5 bases). CDR1 and CDR2 from the germline V gene are LGHNA and YNFKEQ. The ends were cut back, 2 bases at V and 6 bases at J, with 10 bases in the middle. The CDR3 contains 13 residues. CDR3 region: CASSQRGPAEAFF. The DNA of the CDR3 is TGTGCCAGCAGCCAAAGGGGCCCTGCTGAAGCTTTCTTT.

The chain carries TRBV4-1 and TRBJ1-2; D remains ambiguous. CDR1 is MGHRA and CDR2 is YSYEKL in the germline V gene. CDR3 length: 15 amino acids. The ends were cut back, 1 base at V and 4 bases at J, with 13 bases in the middle. The CDR3 loop reads CASSQGQVEFYGYTF. As DNA, the CDR3 is TGCGCCAGCAGCCAAGGGCAGGTAGAGTTCTATGGCTACACCTTC.